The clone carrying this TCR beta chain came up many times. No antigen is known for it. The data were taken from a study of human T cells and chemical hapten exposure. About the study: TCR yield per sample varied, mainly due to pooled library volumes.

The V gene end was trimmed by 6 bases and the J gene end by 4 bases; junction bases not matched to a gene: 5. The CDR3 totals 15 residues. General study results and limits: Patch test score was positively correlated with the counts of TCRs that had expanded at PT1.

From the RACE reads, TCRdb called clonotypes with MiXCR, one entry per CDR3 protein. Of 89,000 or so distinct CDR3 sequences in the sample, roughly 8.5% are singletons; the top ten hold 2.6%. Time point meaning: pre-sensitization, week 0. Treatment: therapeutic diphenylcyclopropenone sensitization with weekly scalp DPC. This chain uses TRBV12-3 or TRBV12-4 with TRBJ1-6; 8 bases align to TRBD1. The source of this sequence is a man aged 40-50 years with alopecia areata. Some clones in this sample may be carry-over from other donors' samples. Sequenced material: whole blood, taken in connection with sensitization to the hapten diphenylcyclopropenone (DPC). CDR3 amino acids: CASRGTGRYNSPLHF. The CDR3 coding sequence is TGTGCCAGCAGGGGGACAGGAAGATATAATTCACCCCTCCACTTT.